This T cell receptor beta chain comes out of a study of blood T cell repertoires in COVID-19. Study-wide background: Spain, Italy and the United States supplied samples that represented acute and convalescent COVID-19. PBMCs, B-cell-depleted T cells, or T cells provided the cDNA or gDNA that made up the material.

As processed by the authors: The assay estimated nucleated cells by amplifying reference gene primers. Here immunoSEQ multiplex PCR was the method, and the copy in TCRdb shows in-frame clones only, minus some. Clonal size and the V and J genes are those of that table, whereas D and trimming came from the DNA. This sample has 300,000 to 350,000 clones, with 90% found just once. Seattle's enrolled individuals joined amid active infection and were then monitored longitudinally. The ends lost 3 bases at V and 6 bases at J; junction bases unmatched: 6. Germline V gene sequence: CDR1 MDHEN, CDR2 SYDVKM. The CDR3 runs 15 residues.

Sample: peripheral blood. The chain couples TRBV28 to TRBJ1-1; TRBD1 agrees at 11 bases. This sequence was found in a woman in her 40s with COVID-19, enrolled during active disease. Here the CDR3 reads CASSLWTGGGSEAFF. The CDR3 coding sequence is TGTGCCAGCAGTTTGTGGACAGGGGGCGGTTCTGAAGCTTTCTTT.